Below are 22 T cell receptor beta chains sequenced from a single sample in a study of CXCR3-negative and CXCR3-positive naive CD8 T cells (dated by TCRdb to about 2019). The run used a NextSeq 550. The Human TCR Profiling Kit (MiLaboratory) was used to make UMI-labeled 5' RACE TRB cDNA libraries. The reads, reprocessed by TCRdb, yield one row per CDR3 protein sequence and no DNA. The sample's clone listing holds 40,000 to 55,000 distinct CDR3 sequences. Of the sample, 1.6% falls within the top ten clones. Sequencing used naive CXCR3- CD8+ T cells from blood. The sample's cell subset or site, from its label and the paper: CD45RO-CCR7+CD27+CD95- naive CD8+ T cells lacking CXCR3 (TNR3-). The receptors here all came from a human donor in good health. Some clones in this sample may be carry-over from other donors' samples.

The V and J genes are TRBV9 and TRBJ1-1; TCRdb's D call of TRBD1 is untestable without DNA. This CDR3 contains 15 residues. Germline V gives CDR1 SGDLS, CDR2 YYNGEE. The CDR3 reads CASSWTGTGDTEAFF. Looking up the rest from reference TRBV9 and TRBJ1-1 gives the full variable domain: DSGVTQTPKHLITATGQRVTLRCSPRSGDLSVYWYQQSLDQGLQFLIQYYNGEERAKGNILERFSAQQFPDLHSELNLSSLELGDSALYFCASSWTGTGDTEAFFGQGTRLTVV.

The chain has TRBV11-2 and TRBJ2-5; the D call from TCRdb, TRBD2, cannot be confirmed without DNA. Germline V gene sequence: CDR1 SGHAT, CDR2 FQNNGV. The CDR3 runs to 15 residues. This CDR3 is CASSSRVDGKATQYF.

J is TRBJ2-7 and V is TRBV6-6. CDR1 and CDR2 from the germline V gene are MNHNY and SVGAGI (reference sequence). CDR3 size: 13 residues. CDR3 amino acids: CASSYPLYPEQYF.

The chain combines TRBV9 with TRBJ2-3; without DNA, the TCRdb call of TRBD1 cannot be checked. The CDR3 is 15 amino acids. CDR1 and CDR2 from the germline V gene are SGDLS and YYNGEE. The CDR3 protein is CASSVGQGRTDTQYF.

The chain links TRBV7-3 to TRBJ1-6; the TRBD1 assignment by TCRdb is unverifiable without DNA. This CDR3 spans 15 amino acids. Germline loops: CDR1 SGHTA, CDR2 FQGTGA. CDR3 residues: CASSSTGTGTSPLHF.

The rearrangement links TRBV4-1 to TRBJ2-2; without DNA, the TCRdb call of TRBD1 cannot be checked. CDR3 length equals 17 residues. In germline, CDR1 is MGHRA, CDR2 YSYEKL. The CDR3 spells CASSHYRGPGDTGELFF.

The V call is TRBV7-8, the J call TRBJ2-1; TCRdb proposes TRBD1, but this gene call is untestable without DNA. The CDR3 has 14 residues. Germline V gene lookup returns CDR1 SGHVS and CDR2 FQNEAQ. CDR3 residues: CASSLDPGSNEQFF.

This rearrangement joins TRBV18 to TRBJ1-1. Per the germline V gene, CDR1 is KGHSH and CDR2 is LQKENI. This CDR3 is built from 13 residues. The CDR3 loop is CASSPPPNTEAFF.

The chain is built from TRBV6-6 and TRBJ2-7. The CDR3 is 14 amino acids. Germline loops: CDR1 MNHNY, CDR2 SVGAGI (reference sequence). CDR3 in amino acids: CANSQYDRYYEQYF.

This chain joins TRBV5-1 and TRBJ2-3; TCRdb names TRBD1, which stays unverified in the absence of DNA. Looked up from germline, CDR1 is SGHRS and CDR2 is YFSETQ. The CDR3 length is 17 residues. CDR3 sequence: CASSLPEAGGGTDTQYF.

The chain uses TRBV15 and TRBJ1-6. Germline CDR1 LNHNV, CDR2 YYDKDF (reference sequence). The CDR3 totals 15 residues. Here the CDR3 reads CATGLQRSYNSPLHF.

The rearrangement joins TRBV20-1 to TRBJ1-2. Germline CDR1 is DFQATT and CDR2 is SNEGSKA (reference sequence). The CDR3 sequence is 14 residues long. CDR3 protein: CSTDYYAMGWSYTF.

The genes are TRBV5-1 and TRBJ2-1; TCRdb outputs TRBD1, but without DNA this stays unchecked. The V gene's germline CDR1 is SGHRS and CDR2 YFSETQ. The CDR3 sequence is 17 residues long. The CDR3 reads CASSSNILTGGIDEQFF. Using reference TRBV5-1 and TRBJ2-1 for the parts outside the CDR3, the full variable domain is KAGVTQTPRYLIKTRGQQVTLSCSPISGHRSVSWYQQTPGQGLQFLFEYFSETQRNKGNFPGRFSGRQFSNSRSEMNVSTLELGDSALYLCASSSNILTGGIDEQFFGPGTRLTVL.

The chain joins TRBV20-1 to TRBJ1-1. CDR3 length: 18 residues. Looked up from germline, CDR1 is DFQATT and CDR2 is SNEGSKA (reference sequence). The CDR3 protein is CSARVKSKRPGGSTEAFF.

The CDR3 sequence: CASKGGENTEAFF. The rearrangement links TRBV10-2 to TRBJ1-1. The germline V gene has CDR1 WSHSY and CDR2 SAAADI. The CDR3 is 13 residues long.

V is TRBV5-6 and J is TRBJ2-5; TCRdb designates TRBD1, a call that cannot be tested without DNA. The CDR3 totals 17 residues. Germline lookup yields CDR1 SGHDT and CDR2 YYEEEE. CDR3 sequence: CASSFNPGVVGQETQYF. The full variable domain, with the rest looked up from reference TRBV5-6 and TRBJ2-5, is DAGVTQSPTHLIKTRGQQVTLRCSPKSGHDTVSWYQQALGQGPQFIFQYYEEEERQRGNFPDRFSGHQFPNYSSELNVNALLLGDSALYLCASSFNPGVVGQETQYFGPGTRLLVL.

The chain is built from TRBV6-5 and TRBJ2-7; the D call of TRBD1 rests on TCRdb alone, since no DNA is present to check it. CDR3 length equals 15 residues. CDR1 is MNHEY, CDR2 SVGAGI, per germline. CDR3 residues: CASSYSGDSSYEQYF.

The chain carries TRBV6-5 and TRBJ2-3; there is no DNA to check the TCRdb D call of TRBD2. In germline, CDR1 is MNHEY, CDR2 SVGAGI. The CDR3 loop spans 18 amino acids. Here the CDR3 reads CASSPFIERGGVRGTQYF.

V gene TRBV6-6 combines with J gene TRBJ2-7; TCRdb's D call of TRBD2 is untestable without DNA. CDR1 is MNHNY and CDR2 is SVGAGI in the germline V gene (reference sequence). There are 16 residues in the CDR3. CDR3 residues: CASSYSSGLAGLEQYF.

V is TRBV5-1 and J is TRBJ1-1; TCRdb outputs TRBD1, but without DNA this stays unchecked. This CDR3 is built from 14 residues. Per germline, CDR1 SGHRS and CDR2 YFSETQ. The CDR3 here is CASSLWGLNTEAFF.

The V gene is TRBV5-6, the J gene TRBJ2-1; TCRdb's D call, TRBD1, is unchecked because there is no DNA. Germline values: CDR1 SGHDT, CDR2 YYEEEE. This CDR3 is 12 amino acids long. CDR3 protein: CASSHRVDEQFF.

This chain uses TRBV5-5 with TRBJ2-1. The CDR3 is 13 residues long. Germline-derived CDR1 and CDR2 are SGHKS and YYEKEE (reference sequence). CDR3 in amino acids: CASSPFQAGEQFF.